What follows are 9 T cell receptor beta chains derived from one specimen sequenced in a study of OX40 agonist ivuxolimab in advanced cancers. The library was built by means of the immunoSEQ multiplex PCR assay. TCRdb took this table from immuneACCESS and kept in-frame rearrangements with V and J called. Such tables lack part of the clones; where checked against another copy, unresolved V genes explain under half of the gap, and the rest is unexplained. This sample comprises roughly 93,000 clones, about 90% of them detected only once. 0.5% to 0.65% of the sample is in the top ten clones. This material consisted of CD4+ or CD8+ T cells sorted from blood, taken in a trial of the OX40 agonist ivuxolimab. The source of these receptors is an adult with an advanced solid tumor such as melanoma, head and neck, liver or kidney cancer.

The rearrangement joins TRBV5-1 to TRBJ1-4, with 9 positions matching TRBD1. V lost 4 bases to trimming and J lost 5 bases; unmatched junction nucleotides: 6. The germline V gene encodes CDR1 SGHRS and CDR2 YFSETQ. This CDR3 has 15 amino acids. Here the CDR3 reads CASSPSGTGNEKLFF. The CDR3 DNA reads TGCGCCAGCAGCCCCTCGGGGACAGGGAATGAAAAACTGTTTTTT.

The CDR3 sequence is CASSYGGSPGNTIYF. CDR3 DNA: TGTGCCAGCAGTTATGGAGGGTCTCCGGGAAACACCATATATTTT. V gene TRBV6-5 combines with J gene TRBJ1-3; D call uncertain. There are 15 residues in the CDR3. The ends were cut back, 3 bases at V and 4 bases at J, with 13 bases in the middle. Germline V gene lookup returns CDR1 MNHEY and CDR2 SVGAGI.

Notes on this clone: The junction departs from the called germline gene at one end, perhaps through a read error. V and J are TRBV4-1 and TRBJ2-7; either TRBD1 or TRBD2 may supply D (5 bases each). This CDR3 is built from 14 residues. CDR1 and CDR2 from the germline V gene are MGHRA and YSYEKL. Here the CDR3 reads CASSQGSWGRPLDF. DNA of the CDR3: TGCGCCAGCAGCCAAGGATCATGGGGACGCCCCCTCGACTTC.

V is TRBV5-1 and J is TRBJ2-5; 11 nucleotides match TRBD2. Losses at the gene ends were 4 bases for V and 3 bases for J; bases not matched to a gene: 2. The CDR3 spans 14 residues. Germline V gene lookup returns CDR1 SGHRS and CDR2 YFSETQ. CDR3 sequence reads: CASSGGLAEETQYF. The CDR3 DNA reads as TGCGCCAGCAGCGGGGGACTAGCGGAAGAGACCCAGTACTTC.

This sequence joins TRBV28 and TRBJ2-7; D may match TRBD1 or TRBD2 (5 bases each). Trimming pared 6 bases from V and 0 bases from J, leaving 18 bases between. The CDR3 length is 16 residues. CDR1 is MDHEN, CDR2 SYDVKM, per germline. As DNA, the CDR3 is TGTGCCAGCAGCCCAGGTGGGACCGTAAGCTCCTACGAGCAGTACTTC. The encoded protein is CASSPGGTVSSYEQYF.

The genes are TRBV5-8 and TRBJ2-1, with D uncertain. V lost 2 bases and J lost 11, with 2 bases in between. Germline CDR1 SGHTS, CDR2 YDEGEE. This CDR3 is 9 amino acids long. CDR3: CASSFKQFF. The CDR3 nucleotides read TGTGCCAGCAGCTTCAAGCAGTTCTTC.

The V call is TRBV6-5, the J call TRBJ1-3; no definite D call. CDR1 is MNHEY and CDR2 is SVGAGI in the germline V gene. The V end was cut by 0 bases, the J end by 8 bases, with 11 bases between. The CDR3 consists of 14 residues. The CDR3 DNA reads TGTGCCAGCAGTTACTCAGGAGGGCGGGACACCATATATTTT. It yields the protein CASSYSGGRDTIYF.

This clone was detected only a few times. The chain couples TRBV7-3 to TRBJ1-2; TRBD1 matches at 7 bases. V gave up 6 bases and J gave up 6 bases; unmatched junction bases: 7. The CDR3 is 13 amino acids. Germline-derived CDR1 and CDR2 are SGHTA and FQGTGA. The CDR3 is CASSSRQGHGYTF. As DNA, the CDR3 is TGTGCCAGCAGTTCGCGACAGGGCCATGGCTACACCTTC.

The genes are TRBV30 and TRBJ1-2, with no clear D. CDR1 and CDR2 from the germline V gene are GTSNPN and SVGIG (reference sequence). V lost 8 bases, J lost 8 bases, and 21 bases lay in between. This CDR3 comprises 13 residues. This CDR3 is CAAEVFEAGGYTF. CDR3 sequence (DNA): TGTGCCGCAGAGGTTTTCGAGGCGGGAGGCTACACCTTC.